The entry below describes one T cell receptor beta chain. V gave up 6 bases and J gave up 6 bases, with 18 bases separating them. The CDR3 contains 15 residues. Germline V gene sequence: CDR1 SGHTA, CDR2 FQGNSA. The assay was immunoSEQ multiplex PCR, and TCRdb's table has in-frame clones only and misses some. The sample yields 270,000 or so clones, approximately 81% seen once. This entry comes from a study of blood T cell repertoires in COVID-19. J is TRBJ2-1 and V is TRBV7-2; no clear D gene. Input material: peripheral blood. The sequence was obtained from a young woman with acute or convalescent COVID-19. CDR3 amino acids: CASRRPGLLGNEQFF. CDR3 DNA: TGTGCCAGCAGACGACCGGGTCTCTTGGGCAATGAGCAGTTCTTC.